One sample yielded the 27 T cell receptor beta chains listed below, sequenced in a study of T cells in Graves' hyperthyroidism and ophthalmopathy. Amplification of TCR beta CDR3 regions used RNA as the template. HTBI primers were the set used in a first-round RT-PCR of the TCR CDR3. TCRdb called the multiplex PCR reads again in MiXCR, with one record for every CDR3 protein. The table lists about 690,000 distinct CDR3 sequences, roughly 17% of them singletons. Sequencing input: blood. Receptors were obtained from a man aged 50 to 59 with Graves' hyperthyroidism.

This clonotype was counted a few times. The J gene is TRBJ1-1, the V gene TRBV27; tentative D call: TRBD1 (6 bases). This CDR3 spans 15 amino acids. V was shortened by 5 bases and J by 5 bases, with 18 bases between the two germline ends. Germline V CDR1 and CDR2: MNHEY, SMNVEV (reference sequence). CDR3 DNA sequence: TGTGCCAGCAGTCCGGGACGGGGGGCAGGAACTGAAGCTTTCTTT. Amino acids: CASSPGRGAGTEAFF.

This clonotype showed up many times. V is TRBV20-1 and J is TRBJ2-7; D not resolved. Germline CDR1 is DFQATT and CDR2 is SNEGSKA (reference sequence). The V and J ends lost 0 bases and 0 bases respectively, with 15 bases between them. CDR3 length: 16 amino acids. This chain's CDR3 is CSARDTSYRTSYEQYF. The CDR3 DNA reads TGCAGTGCTAGAGATACGAGTTACCGTACCTCCTACGAGCAGTACTTC.

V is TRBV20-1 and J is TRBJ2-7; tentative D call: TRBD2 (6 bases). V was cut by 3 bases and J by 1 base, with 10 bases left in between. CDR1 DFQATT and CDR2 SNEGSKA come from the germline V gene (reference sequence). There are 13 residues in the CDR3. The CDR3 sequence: CSARMEGSYEQYF. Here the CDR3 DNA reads TGCAGTGCTAGGATGGAGGGATCCTACGAGCAGTACTTC.

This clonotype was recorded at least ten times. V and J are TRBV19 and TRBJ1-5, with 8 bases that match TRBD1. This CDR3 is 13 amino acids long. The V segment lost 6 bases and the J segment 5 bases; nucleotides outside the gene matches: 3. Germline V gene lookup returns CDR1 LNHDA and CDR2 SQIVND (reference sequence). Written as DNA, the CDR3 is TGTGCCAGTAGCAACAGGGGGGATCAGCCCCAGCATTTT. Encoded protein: CASSNRGDQPQHF.

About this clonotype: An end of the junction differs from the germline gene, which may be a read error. The CDR3 DNA follows: TGTGCCAGCAGCCATGGACAGCTCTCTGGGGCCAACGTCATGACTTTC. This sequence encodes CASSHGQLSGANVMTF. The V call is TRBV7-3, the J call TRBJ2-6; possibly TRBD1 for D (6 bases). CDR1 is SGHTA and CDR2 is FQGTGA in the germline V gene. The CDR3 is 16 residues long.

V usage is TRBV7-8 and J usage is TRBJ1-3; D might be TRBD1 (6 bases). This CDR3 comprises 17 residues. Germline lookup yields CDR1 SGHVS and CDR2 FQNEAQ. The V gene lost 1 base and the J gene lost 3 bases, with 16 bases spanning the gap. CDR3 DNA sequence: TGTGCCAGCAGCTTAGTAGGTGGGGGGGCGATTGGAAACACCATATATTTT. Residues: CASSLVGGGAIGNTIYF.

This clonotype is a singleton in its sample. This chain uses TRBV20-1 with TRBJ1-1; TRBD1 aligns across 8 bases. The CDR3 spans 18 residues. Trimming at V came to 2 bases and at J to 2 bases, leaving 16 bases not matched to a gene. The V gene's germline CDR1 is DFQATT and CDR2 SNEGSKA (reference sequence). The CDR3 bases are TGCAGTGCTAGATTTGGCAGGTTATGGGACAGGACCAACACTGAAGCTTTCTTT. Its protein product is CSARFGRLWDRTNTEAFF.

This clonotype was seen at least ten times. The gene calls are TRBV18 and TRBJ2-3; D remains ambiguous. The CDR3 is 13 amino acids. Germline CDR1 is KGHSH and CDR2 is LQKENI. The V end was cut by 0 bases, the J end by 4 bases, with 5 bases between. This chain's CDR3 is CASSPPISDTQYF. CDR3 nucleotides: TGTGCCAGCTCACCACCGATTTCAGATACGCAGTATTTT.

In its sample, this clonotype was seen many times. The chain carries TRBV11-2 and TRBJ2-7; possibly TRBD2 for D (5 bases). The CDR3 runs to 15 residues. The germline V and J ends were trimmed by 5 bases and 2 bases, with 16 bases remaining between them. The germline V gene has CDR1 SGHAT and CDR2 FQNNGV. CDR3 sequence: CASSTTDSPAYEQYF. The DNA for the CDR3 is TGTGCCAGCAGCACTACGGACTCGCCCGCCTACGAGCAGTACTTC.

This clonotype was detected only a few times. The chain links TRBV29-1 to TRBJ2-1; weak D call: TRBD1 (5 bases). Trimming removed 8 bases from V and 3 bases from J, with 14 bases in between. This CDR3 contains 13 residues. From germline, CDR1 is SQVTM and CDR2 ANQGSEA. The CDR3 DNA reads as TGCAGCTACCGACAGACGAACTACAATGAGCAGTTCTTC. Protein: CSYRQTNYNEQFF.

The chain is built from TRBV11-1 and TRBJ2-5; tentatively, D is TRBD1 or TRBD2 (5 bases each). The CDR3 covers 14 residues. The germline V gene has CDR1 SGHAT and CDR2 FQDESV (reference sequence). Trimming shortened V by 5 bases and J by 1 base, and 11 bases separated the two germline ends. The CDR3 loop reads CASSHPGAQETQYF. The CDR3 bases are TGTGCCAGCAGCCATCCCGGGGCCCAAGAGACCCAGTACTTC.

CDR3 loop: CASSMGTRNNEQFF. The CDR3 DNA sequence: TGCGCCAGCAGCATGGGGACTAGAAACAATGAGCAGTTCTTC. This rearrangement joins TRBV5-1 to TRBJ2-1; the match to TRBD2 covers 8 bases. This CDR3 spans 14 amino acids. Losses at the gene ends were 4 bases for V and 5 bases for J; bases not matched to a gene: 5. CDR1 is SGHRS and CDR2 is YFSETQ in the germline V gene.

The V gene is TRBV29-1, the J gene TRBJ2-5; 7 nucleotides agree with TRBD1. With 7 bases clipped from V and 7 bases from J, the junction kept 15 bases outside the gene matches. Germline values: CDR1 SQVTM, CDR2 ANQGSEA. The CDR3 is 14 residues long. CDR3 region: CSGEQSGGRGTQYF. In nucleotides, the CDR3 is TGCAGCGGAGAGCAGTCAGGGGGACGAGGGACCCAGTACTTC.

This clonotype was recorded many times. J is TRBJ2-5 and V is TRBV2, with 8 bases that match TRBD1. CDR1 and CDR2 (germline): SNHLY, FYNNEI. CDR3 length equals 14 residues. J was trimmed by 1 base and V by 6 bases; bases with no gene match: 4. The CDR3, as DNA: TGTGCCAGCAGCCCAACAGGGGGCCAAGAGACCCAGTACTTC. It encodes CASSPTGGQETQYF.

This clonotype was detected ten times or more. This CDR3 reads CASSGGALAGYNEQFF. The CDR3 DNA reads as TGTGCCAGCAGCGGGGGGGCGCTAGCGGGTTACAATGAGCAGTTCTTC. This sequence joins TRBV12-3 or TRBV12-4 and TRBJ2-1; TRBD2 matches 8 bases. Trimming removed 6 bases from V and 4 bases from J; junction bases left unmatched: 11. The CDR3 has 16 residues.

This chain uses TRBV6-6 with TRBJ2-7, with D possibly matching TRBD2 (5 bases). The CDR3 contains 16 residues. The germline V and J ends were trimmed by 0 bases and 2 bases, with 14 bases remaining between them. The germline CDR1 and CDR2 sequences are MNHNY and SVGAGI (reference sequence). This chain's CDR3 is CASSYSMSEGTYEQYF. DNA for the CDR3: TGTGCCAGCAGTTACTCGATGTCAGAGGGTACCTACGAGCAGTACTTC.

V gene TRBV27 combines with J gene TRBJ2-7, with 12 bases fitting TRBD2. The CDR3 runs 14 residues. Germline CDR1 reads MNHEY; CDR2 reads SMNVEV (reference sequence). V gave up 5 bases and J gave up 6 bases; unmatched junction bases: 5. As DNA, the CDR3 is TGTGCCAGCAGTCCCCGACTAGCGGGAGTCGAGCAGTACTTC. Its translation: CASSPRLAGVEQYF.

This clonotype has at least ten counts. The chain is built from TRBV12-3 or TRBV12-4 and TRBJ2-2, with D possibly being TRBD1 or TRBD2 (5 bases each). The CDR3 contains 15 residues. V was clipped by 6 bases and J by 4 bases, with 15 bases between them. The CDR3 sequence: CASRGDATSTGELFF. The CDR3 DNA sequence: TGTGCCAGCAGGGGGGACGCCACGAGCACCGGGGAGCTGTTTTTT.

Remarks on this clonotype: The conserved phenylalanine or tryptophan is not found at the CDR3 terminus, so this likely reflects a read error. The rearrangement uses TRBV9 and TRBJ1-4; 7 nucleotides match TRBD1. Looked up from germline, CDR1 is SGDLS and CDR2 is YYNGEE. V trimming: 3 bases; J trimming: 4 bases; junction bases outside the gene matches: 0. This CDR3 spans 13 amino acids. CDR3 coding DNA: TGTGCCAGCAGCGGACAGGGTAATGAAAAACTGTTTGTT. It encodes CASSGQGNEKLFV.

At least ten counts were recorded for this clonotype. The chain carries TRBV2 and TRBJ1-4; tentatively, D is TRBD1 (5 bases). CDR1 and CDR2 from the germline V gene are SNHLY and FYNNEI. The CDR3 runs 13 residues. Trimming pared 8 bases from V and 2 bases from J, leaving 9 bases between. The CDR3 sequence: CASGGNTNEKLFF. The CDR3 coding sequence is TGTGCCAGCGGGGGAAATACTAATGAAAAACTGTTTTTT.

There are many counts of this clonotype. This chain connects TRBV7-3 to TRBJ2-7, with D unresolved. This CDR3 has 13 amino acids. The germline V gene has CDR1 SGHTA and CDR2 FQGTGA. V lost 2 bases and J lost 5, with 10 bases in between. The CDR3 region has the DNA TGTGCCAGCAGCTTATTGCAGGACGACGAGCAGTACTTC. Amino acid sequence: CASSLLQDDEQYF.

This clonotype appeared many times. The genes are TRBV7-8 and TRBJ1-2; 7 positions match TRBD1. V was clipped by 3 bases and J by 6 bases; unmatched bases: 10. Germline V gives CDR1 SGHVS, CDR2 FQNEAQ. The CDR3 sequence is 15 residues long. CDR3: CASSFFGQASNGYTF. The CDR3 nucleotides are TGTGCCAGCAGCTTTTTCGGACAGGCTTCAAATGGCTACACCTTC.

Here the CDR3 DNA reads TGTGCCAGCAGCTTTCCCCGGACGCAGCCCACAGATACGCAGTATTTT. This encodes CASSFPRTQPTDTQYF. The rearrangement links TRBV7-9 to TRBJ2-3, with unresolved D. The CDR3 is 16 amino acids. V was pared by 3 bases and J by 2 bases, with 15 bases between. CDR1 and CDR2 from the germline V gene are SEHNR and FQNEAQ (reference sequence). The whole variable domain, filled in from reference TRBV7-9 and TRBJ2-3, reads DTGVSQNPRHKITKRGQNVTFRCDPISEHNRLYWYRQTLGQGPEFLTYFQNEAQLEKSRLLSDRFSAERPKGSFSTLEIQRTEQGDSAMYLCASSFPRTQPTDTQYFGPGTRLTVL.

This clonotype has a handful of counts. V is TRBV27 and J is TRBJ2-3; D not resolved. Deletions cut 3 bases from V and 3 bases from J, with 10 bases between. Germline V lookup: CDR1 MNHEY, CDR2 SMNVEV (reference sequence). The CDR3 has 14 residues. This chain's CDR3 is CASSFMVATDTQYF. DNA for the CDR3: TGTGCCAGCAGTTTTATGGTAGCTACAGATACGCAGTATTTT.

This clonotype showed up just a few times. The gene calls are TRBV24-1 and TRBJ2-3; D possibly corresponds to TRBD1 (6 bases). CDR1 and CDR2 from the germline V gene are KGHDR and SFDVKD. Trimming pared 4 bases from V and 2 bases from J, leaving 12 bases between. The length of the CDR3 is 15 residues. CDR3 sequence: CATSDRDKLTDTQYF. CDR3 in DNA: TGTGCCACCAGTGACCGGGACAAACTCACAGATACGCAGTATTTT.

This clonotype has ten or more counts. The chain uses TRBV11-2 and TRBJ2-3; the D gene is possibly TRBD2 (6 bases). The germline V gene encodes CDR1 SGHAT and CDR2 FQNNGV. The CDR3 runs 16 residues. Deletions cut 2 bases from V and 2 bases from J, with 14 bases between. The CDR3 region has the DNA TGTGCCAGCAGCTTACCTTCTAGCGCCCTCACAGATACGCAGTATTTT. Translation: CASSLPSSALTDTQYF.

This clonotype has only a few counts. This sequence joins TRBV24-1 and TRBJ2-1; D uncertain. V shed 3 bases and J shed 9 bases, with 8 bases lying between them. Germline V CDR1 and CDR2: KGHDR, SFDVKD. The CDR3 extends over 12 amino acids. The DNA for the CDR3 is TGTGCCACCAGTGATAGACCGGGTGAGCAGTTCTTC. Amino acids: CATSDRPGEQFF.